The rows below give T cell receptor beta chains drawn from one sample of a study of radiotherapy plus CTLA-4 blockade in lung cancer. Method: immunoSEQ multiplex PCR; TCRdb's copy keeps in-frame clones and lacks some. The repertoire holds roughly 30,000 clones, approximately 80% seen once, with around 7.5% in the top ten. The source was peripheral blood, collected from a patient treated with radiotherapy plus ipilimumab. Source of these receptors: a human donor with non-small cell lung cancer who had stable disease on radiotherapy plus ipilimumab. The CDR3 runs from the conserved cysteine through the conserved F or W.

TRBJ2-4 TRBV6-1 CASSDGGAKNIQYF
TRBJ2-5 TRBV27 CASKLTETQYF
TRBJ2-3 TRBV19 CASTMGGAVDTQYF
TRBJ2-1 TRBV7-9 CASSLGRVSYNEQFF
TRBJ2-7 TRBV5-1 CASSSSLGTGAYEQYF
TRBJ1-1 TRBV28 CASSLPGTLNTEAFF
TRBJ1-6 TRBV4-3 CASSQEDIYNSPLHF
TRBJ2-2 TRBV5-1 CASSLRTSGTTGELFF
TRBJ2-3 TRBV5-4 CASQWAGGRADTQYF
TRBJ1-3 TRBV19 CASTQGWNTIYF
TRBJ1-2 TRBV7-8 CASSLKGNGYTF
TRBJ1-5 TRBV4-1 CASSQGGSLSNQPQHF
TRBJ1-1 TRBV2 CASKSDRYTEAFF
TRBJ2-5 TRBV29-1 CSVGLAETQYF
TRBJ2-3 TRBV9 CASRPTGQGGPDTQYF
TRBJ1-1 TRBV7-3 CASSSGGRTEAFF
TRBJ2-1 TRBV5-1 CASSHGLAGDDEQFF
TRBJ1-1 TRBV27 CASGGGEAFF
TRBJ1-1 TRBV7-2 CASSAWGGPEAFF
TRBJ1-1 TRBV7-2 CASSLVWGGTEAFF
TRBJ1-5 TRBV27 CASRVQGLHNQPQHF
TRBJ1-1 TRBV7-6 CASKGNTEAFF
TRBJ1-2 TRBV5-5 CASSLVINPEAVTF
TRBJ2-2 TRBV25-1 CASSDQEQDAGELFF
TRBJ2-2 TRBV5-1 CASSAQGTGELFF
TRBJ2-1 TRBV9 CASSGDRDALNEQFF
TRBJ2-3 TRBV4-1 CASSYLGLAGGRSTDTQYF
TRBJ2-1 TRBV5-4 CASTHPGTGRSNEQFF
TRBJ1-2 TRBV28 CASSLGLGYTF
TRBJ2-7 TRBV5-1 CASSFRTGYYEQYF
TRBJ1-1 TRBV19 CASSNRPTSTEAFF
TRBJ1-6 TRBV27 CATLHEGRSPLHF